A single sample is the source of the 2 T cell receptor beta chains below, sequenced in a study of regulatory T cells in long-lasting Graves disease (dated by TCRdb to the early 2020s). Receptor libraries were prepared by multiplex PCR. Sequencing was carried out with an Illumina HiSeq 4000. CDR3 regions were amplified by Arm-PCR with iRepertoire HTBI primers to construct TCR beta libraries. The raw public reads went through TCRdb reprocessing: fastp at Q25, MiXCR clone calling, in-frame beta chains kept. Every distinct CDR3 protein forms one entry, paired with its most common genes and DNA. The sample table shows approximately 470,000 distinct CDR3 sequences, and about a sixth are seen once. In total, the top ten clones hold about 12% of the sample. Explained via the paper, the time point label denotes: newly diagnosed GD, antithyroid drugs for less than 3 months. For both TCR sequencing and RNA sequencing, RNA was extracted from PBMCs using TRIzol.

Another study also made use of these data, one on T cells in Graves' hyperthyroidism and ophthalmopathy.

The sample here was peripheral blood mononuclear cells (PBMCs), taken at new diagnosis, from a patient treated with antithyroid drugs. The receptors here all came from a middle-aged man with Graves disease. Donor details come from another sample of the same person, matched by shared clones.

This clonotype was detected only a few times. This chain uses TRBV11-2 with TRBJ1-1, with D uncertain. Germline CDR1 and CDR2: SGHAT and FQNNGV. The V end was cut by 2 bases, the J end by 1 base, with 8 bases between. The CDR3 covers 14 residues. The chain's CDR3 is CASSLLRENTEAFF. The CDR3, as DNA: TGTGCCAGCAGCTTACTAAGGGAGAACACTGAAGCTTTCTTT.

This clonotype was observed many times. The chain is built from TRBV7-2 and TRBJ2-6; 10 bases fit TRBD1. Germline trimming cut 1 base from V and 0 bases from J; bases unmatched to any gene: 3. CDR1 and CDR2 from the germline V gene are SGHTA and FQGNSA. This CDR3 contains 18 residues. The CDR3: CASSLGGQGLSGANVLTF. In nucleotides, the CDR3 is TGTGCCAGCAGCTTAGGGGGACAGGGGCTCTCTGGGGCCAACGTCCTGACTTTC.